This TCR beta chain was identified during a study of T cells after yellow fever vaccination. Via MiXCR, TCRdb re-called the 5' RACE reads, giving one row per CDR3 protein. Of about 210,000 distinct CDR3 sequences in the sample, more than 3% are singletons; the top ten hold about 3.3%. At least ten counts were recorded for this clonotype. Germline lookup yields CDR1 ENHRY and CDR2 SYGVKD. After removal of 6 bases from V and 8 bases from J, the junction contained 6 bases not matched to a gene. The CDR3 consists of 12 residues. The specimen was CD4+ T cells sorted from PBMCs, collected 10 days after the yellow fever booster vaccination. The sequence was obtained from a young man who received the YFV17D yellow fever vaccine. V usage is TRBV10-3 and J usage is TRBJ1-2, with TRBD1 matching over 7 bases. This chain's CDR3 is CAISRTGVGYTF. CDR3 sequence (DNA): TGTGCCATCAGCAGGACAGGCGTGGGCTACACCTTC.